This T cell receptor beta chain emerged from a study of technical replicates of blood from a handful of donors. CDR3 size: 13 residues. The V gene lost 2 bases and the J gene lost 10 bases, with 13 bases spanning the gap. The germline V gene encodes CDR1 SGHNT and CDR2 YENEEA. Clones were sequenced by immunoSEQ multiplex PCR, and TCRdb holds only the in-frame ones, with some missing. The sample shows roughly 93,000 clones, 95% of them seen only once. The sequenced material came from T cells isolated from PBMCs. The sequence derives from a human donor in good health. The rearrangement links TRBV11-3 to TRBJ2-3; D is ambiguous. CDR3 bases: TGTGCCAGCAGCTTACTAGAGCGTTTATCGCAGTATTTT. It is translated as CASSLLERLSQYF.